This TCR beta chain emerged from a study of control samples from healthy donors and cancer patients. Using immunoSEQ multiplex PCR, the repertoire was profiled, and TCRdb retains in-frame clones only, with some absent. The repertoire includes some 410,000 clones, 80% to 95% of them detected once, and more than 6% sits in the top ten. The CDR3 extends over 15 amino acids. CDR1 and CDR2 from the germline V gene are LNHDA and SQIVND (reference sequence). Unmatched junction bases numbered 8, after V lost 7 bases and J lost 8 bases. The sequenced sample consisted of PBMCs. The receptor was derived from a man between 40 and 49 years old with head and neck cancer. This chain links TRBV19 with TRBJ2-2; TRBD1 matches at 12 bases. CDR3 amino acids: CASTQGQGAIGELFF. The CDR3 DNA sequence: TGTGCCAGTACCCAGGGACAGGGGGCCATAGGGGAGCTGTTTTTT.